This T cell receptor (beta chain) appears in the sequencing data of a study of beta chain features in type 1 diabetes (dated by TCRdb to the late 2010s). With respect to the entire study: Mean age, gender distribution, total cell number and subset yield were not different between patients and healthy donors. Naive and central memory subsets were obtained from all 30 or so donors, but regulatory and stem cell-like memory subsets were isolated from only 8 patients and roughly 8 healthy donors. A total of 100 million to 140 million sorted cells were examined across all samples, and the number of cells per subset was strongly correlated with RNA yield. In the study, recently diagnosed type 1 diabetes patients and matched healthy donors were compared on the TCRB repertoires of their sorted circulating CD4+ T cell subsets.

The entire amount of isolated RNA was reverse transcribed using the High Capacity cDNA Reverse Transcription Kit, so the sequenced TCRB transcripts were expressed ones. Deep immunoSEQ sequencing was applied to naive, central memory and regulatory T cell samples, giving an average of roughly 3.3 million total reads per sample. Sorted cells were lysed in RLT buffer, and RNA was extracted using DNase-treated RNeasy Micro or Mini kits according to cell number. To prevent cross-contamination, each cell subset was processed individually, whereas patient and healthy donor samples were processed jointly. Using the immunoSEQ multiplex PCR, TCRB sequences were amplified from cDNA into 87-bp fragments spanning the CDR3 region. Sequencing of the amplicons was done on the Illumina HiSeq platform. The authors' pipeline ran thus. Synthetic template baselines were used to correct PCR bias computationally, reads within Hamming distance 2 were collapsed, and singletons that could not be merged were discarded. Reads were aligned to IMGT to assign V, D and J genes, CDR3 length, and insertions or deletions at six rearrangement sites. Clonotype counts were normalized to sorted cell number within each subset before computing true diversity and Gini coefficients with the tcR R package. The overlap coefficient, calculated on TCRB nucleotide sequences, was used to quantify repertoire sharing. Out-of-frame TCRB sequences from naive cells were analyzed to stand in for the pre-selection repertoire. TCRdb took over this immuneACCESS table, retaining in-frame rearrangements with V and J assigned. Such tables are incomplete; in checked studies, under half of the missing clones stem from an unresolved V gene, and the remainder is unexplained. V and J calls and clone size come straight from that table; D and trimming were deduced from the DNA. For this sample the table gives roughly 340,000 clones, of which roughly 13% were detected only once. The top ten clones comprise roughly 0.016% of the sample.

From its cysteine to its phenylalanine, the CDR3 spans 17 amino acids. The only DNA kept is the CDR3, 51 bases in frame from the first base. Ends trimmed: V by 5 bases, J by 2 bases; bases unmatched to a gene: 9. Based on the germline V gene, the CDR1 and CDR2 sequences are SGHTA and FQGNSA. Study-level results and caveats: A moderate but significant shortening of TCRB CDR3 length was observed in type 1 diabetes patients in all four CD4+ subsets. Sequencing cDNA rather than genomic DNA could over-represent highly expressing activated cells, although activation and CD3 levels did not differ between groups. Shorter templates might be favored by PCR, yet because patient and control samples were amplified and corrected together, any such skew would affect both groups equally. Naive, central memory and regulatory TCRB repertoires appeared to be more similar among patients than among healthy donors. Because small numbers of individuals were included in the HLA sub-analyses, any influence of HLA type on TCRB rearrangement was left unresolved. At VDJ recombination sites, patients with type 1 diabetes made fewer insertions and deleted more nucleotides, a pattern implying thymic rearrangement abnormalities.

Each donor gave one peripheral blood draw, averaging approximately 120 mL, which was collected into heparinised tubes. A BD FACSAria II and a panel including CD45RO, CCR7, CD25, CD127, CD95 and CD27 were used to sort naive, central memory, regulatory and stem cell-like memory CD4+ T cells. Purity was above 98% for every sorted population. PBMCs were separated immediately by Lymphoprep density gradient centrifugation and were stained directly, without being cultured. So that batch effects would be minimized, each experiment stained and sorted samples in pairs, pairing one healthy donor with one patient. This clone was detected only a few times. It has no known antigen specificity. Base qualities are missing; no much larger clone stands one base away.

Here the chain combines TRBV7-2 and TRBJ2-3; TRBD2 matches 11 bases in the middle. This TCR came from a young woman with type 1 diabetes. Sequencing was carried out using naive CD4+ T cells from blood. Explained via the paper, the cell subset or site label denotes: true naive CD4+ T cells. The bases are TGTGCCAGCAGCCTGGCAGTAGCGGGAGGGCCCACAGATACGCAGTATTTT. Translated, this is CASSLAVAGGPTDTQYF.